These T cell receptor beta chains were read from a single sample in a study of ipilimumab plus nivolumab after autologous stem cell transplantation. Clones were read by immunoSEQ multiplex PCR, and TCRdb kept only the in-frame ones, dropping some. The sample has around 9,300 clones, almost 70% seen once. This specimen was PBMCs, taken in a trial of ipilimumab plus nivolumab as post-transplant consolidation. The source is a female donor with multiple myeloma. Each CDR3 is given with its conserved first and last residue.

V gene | CDR3 protein
TRBV5-6 | CASSITGGYEQYF
TRBV7-8 | CASSMTESFHEQYF
TRBV28 | CASSATPGVYGYTF
TRBV28 | CASSLWAEFEQYF
TRBV6-1 | CASSFRTGAGELFF
TRBV5-1 | CASSSGQAGGNTEAFF
TRBV7-2 | CASSVSGTSYNEQFF
TRBV6-1 | CASRLQGAYEQYF
TRBV6-1 | CASSEWTGENTGELFF
TRBV13 | CASSLASREAFF
TRBV5-5 | CASSLALSGSGAEAFF
TRBV5-4 | CASSLDRVREQYF
TRBV27 | CASSLYFTGASGLKNEQFF
TRBV7-9 | CASSLQETTEAFF
TRBV27 | CASSLSGQYYGYTF
TRBV19 | CASRPLGRSNVLTF
TRBV28 | CASNNILAGGPDTQYF
TRBV7-2 | CASSVLVAASYNEQFF
TRBV7-2 | CASSPGTGWGSGNTIYF
TRBV6-1 | CASSGLAGYEQYF
TRBV25-1 | CASSETGQGYNVLTF
TRBV19 | CASSRERDTEAFF
TRBV5-1 | CASSLAPGGIVAFF
TRBV25-1 | CASSDLGDRPTDTQYF
TRBV7-2 | CASSFDRGSGELFF
TRBV6-6 | CASSLSGVGYEQYF
TRBV6-8 | CANTIGTGVRETQYF
TRBV11-2 | CASSLYTDQPQHF
TRBV27 | CASSFRTGGTEAFF
TRBV5-3 | CARSWQGADTEAFF
TRBV10-3 | CASLSTLGRTDTQYF
TRBV30 | CACSAGLTDTQYF
TRBV11-3 | CASSLGSDSPNTEAFF
TRBV28 | CAITRDRANSPLHF
TRBV28 | CASSQSGQFSTDTQYF
TRBV19 | CASSLDSAQYEQYF
TRBV2 | CASRPGTSGNNEQFF
TRBV7-9 | CASSLKGTFLGKLFF
TRBV6-1 | CASSEPGALGEKLFF
TRBV19 | CASSIGQGSNQPQHF
TRBV27 | CASKRLAGGSSYNEQFF
TRBV10-3 | CAISESKQLNLNSPLHF
TRBV19 | CASMPTTSFGNEQFF
TRBV27 | CASSLPSGEQYF
TRBV19 | CASRGGTGLNTEAFF
TRBV30 | CAWSGRGAYEQYF
TRBV27 | CASSSVPDDFTEAFF
TRBV18 | CASSPPGAQRAQYF
TRBV11-2 | CASSLEGDSPLHF